These T cell receptor beta chains were read from a single sample in a study of T cell responses to AZD1222 COVID-19 vaccine. Sequencing was performed with immunoSEQ multiplex PCR; in TCRdb, only in-frame clones are kept and a portion is missing. The data contain about 200,000 clones, roughly 92% of them singletons. This specimen was peripheral blood, taken 28 days after the second AZD1222 dose. Receptors originate from an adult who received the AZD1222 COVID-19 vaccine. CDR3s include the opening cysteine and the closing phenylalanine or tryptophan. Each record gives: clone size, V gene, D gene, J gene, CDR3 DNA, CDR3 protein. The D gene is left open where the match is weak. Clone size is shown for a subset of rows, as once, few, many or a class of expanded clone.

>-|TRBV2|-|TRBJ1-2
TGTGCCAGCGGGCAGGACTATGGCTACACCTTC
CASGQDYGYTF
>-|TRBV19|-|TRBJ1-1
TGTGCCAGTAGTAGGGGGCAGCGCGACCTCACTGAAGCTTTCTTT
CASSRGQRDLTEAFF
>-|TRBV6-2/TRBV6-3|TRBD1|TRBJ1-3
TGTGCCAGCAGTCTCCAGGGGGGCAGTGGAAACACCATATATTTT
CASSLQGGSGNTIYF
>-|TRBV13|-|TRBJ1-1
TGTGCCAGCAGGTTAACTCCGGGAGGAGAAGCTTTCTTT
CASRLTPGGEAFF
>-|TRBV10-3|TRBD1|TRBJ2-2
TGTGCCATCAGACCGACAGGGGGCACCGGGGAGCTGTTTTTT
CAIRPTGGTGELFF
>-|TRBV9|-|TRBJ1-4
TGTGCCAGCAGCGTAAGCCAGGCGGGGGAAAAACTGTTTTTT
CASSVSQAGEKLFF
>-|TRBV5-1|-|TRBJ2-1
TGCGCCAGCAGCTTGGGACAGTACAATGAGCAGTTCTTC
CASSLGQYNEQFF
>-|TRBV3-1/TRBV3-2|TRBD2|TRBJ2-5
TGTGCCAGCAGCCAACCTAGCGGGGGACAAGAGACCCAGTACTTC
CASSQPSGGQETQYF
>-|TRBV6-1|-|TRBJ1-6
TGTGCCAGCATACCCAGGACGGGGAACTCACCCCTCCACTTT
CASIPRTGNSPLHF
>-|TRBV28|TRBD1|TRBJ1-2
TGTGCCAGCAGTTCCTCGGGGACAGGGAACCCACTAACTTATGGCTACACCTTC
CASSSSGTGNPLTYGYTF
>-|TRBV19|-|TRBJ1-3
TGTGCCAGTAGTATAGGGCAGCGTGACACCATATATTTT
CASSIGQRDTIYF
>-|TRBV29-1|TRBD1|TRBJ2-7
TGCAGCGTTGTTGTCGGACAGGGTGGGTACGAGCAGTACTTC
CSVVVGQGGYEQYF
>-|TRBV7-9|-|TRBJ1-2
TGTGCCAGCAGCCCGGGTAACTATGGCTACACCTTC
CASSPGNYGYTF
>-|TRBV19|-|TRBJ2-7
TGTGCCAGTAGTATCCTGTCTGGGGGGGGCAACTACGAGCAGTACTTC
CASSILSGGGNYEQYF
>once|TRBV7-2|TRBD1|TRBJ1-2
TGTGCCAGCAGCCCTCAGACAGGGGCTGCGCATGGCTACACCTTC
CASSPQTGAAHGYTF
>-|TRBV5-5|TRBD2|TRBJ2-1
TGTGCCAGCAGCTTTAGCGGGGGGAGGGAGCAGTTCTTC
CASSFSGGREQFF
>-|TRBV18|TRBD2|TRBJ2-5
TGTGCCAGCTCACCGGGACTAGGGATCCAAGAGACCCAGTACTTC
CASSPGLGIQETQYF
>-|TRBV12-3/TRBV12-4|-|TRBJ2-1
TGTGCCAGCAGTTCCACTGGCTACAATGAGCAGTTCTTC
CASSSTGYNEQFF
>-|TRBV4-3|-|TRBJ1-3
TGCGCCAGCAGCCAAGAAGGAGGGGCTGGAAACACCATATATTTT
CASSQEGGAGNTIYF
>-|TRBV5-6|-|TRBJ2-7
TGTGCCAGCAGCTTGGACAGGGCCAACGAGCAGTACTTC
CASSLDRANEQYF
>-|TRBV19|-|TRBJ2-7
TGTGCCAGTAGTATAGATTCGAGCTACGAGCAGTACTTC
CASSIDSSYEQYF
>-|TRBV24-1|TRBD1|TRBJ1-5
TGTGCCACCAGTGTTCCAGGGGGTAGCAATCAGCCCCAGCATTTT
CATSVPGGSNQPQHF
>-|TRBV7-9|-|TRBJ1-1
TGTGCCAGCAGCTTAGACCAGGGGTGGAACACTGAAGCTTTCTTT
CASSLDQGWNTEAFF
>-|TRBV19|TRBD1|TRBJ1-2
TGTGCCAGTAGTATGGAGGGGCAGGGGGACTATGGCTACACCTTC
CASSMEGQGDYGYTF
>-|TRBV6-1|-|TRBJ1-2
TGTGCCAGCAGTGAATCAAACACGGGTGGCTACACCTTC
CASSESNTGGYTF
>-|TRBV7-3|-|TRBJ1-3
TGTGCCAGCAGCTTAAATCGGGAAAACACCATATATTTT
CASSLNRENTIYF
>-|TRBV6-2/TRBV6-3|-|TRBJ2-7
TGTGCCAGCAGTTACAGGGCCTACGAGCAGTACTTC
CASSYRAYEQYF
>once|TRBV2|TRBD2|TRBJ2-5
TGTGCCAGCAGCCTAGCGGGGGAGTCCCAAGAGACCCAGTACTTC
CASSLAGESQETQYF
>-|TRBV19|-|TRBJ1-5
TGTGCCAGTACCATCGGGGGTAGCAATCAGCCCCAGCATTTT
CASTIGGSNQPQHF
>-|TRBV28|TRBD1|TRBJ1-2
TGTGCCAGCAGCTCGGGACAGGCTAACTATGGCTACACCTTC
CASSSGQANYGYTF
>few|TRBV5-5|-|TRBJ1-2
TGTGCCAGCAGCTTGTTCTTCAGGCTGGAAGAAGGCTACACCTTC
CASSLFFRLEEGYTF
>-|TRBV30|-|TRBJ2-7
TGTGCCTGGGGTCACGGGGAGTACGAGCAGTACTTC
CAWGHGEYEQYF
>-|TRBV11-2|TRBD2|TRBJ2-1
TGTGCCAGCAGCTTAGAGGGAGGGGTGGGTGAGCAGTTCTTC
CASSLEGGVGEQFF
>-|TRBV15|TRBD1|TRBJ1-3
TGTGCCACCAGCACCCTTATCGGGACAGCTGGAAACACCATATATTTT
CATSTLIGTAGNTIYF
>-|TRBV6-5|-|TRBJ1-3
TGTGCCAGCGCGGACGGAAACACCATATATTTT
CASADGNTIYF
>-|TRBV9|TRBD1|TRBJ1-2
TGTGCCAGCAGCGTAGCTCGGACAGGGGGCGGTGGCTACACCTTC
CASSVARTGGGGYTF
>-|TRBV27|TRBD1|TRBJ1-2
TGTGCCAGCAGGACAGGGGTCTATGGCTACACCTTC
CASRTGVYGYTF
>-|TRBV27|-|TRBJ1-1
TGTGCCAGCAGTCCCTATGGGGACACCCCTGAAGCTTTCTTT
CASSPYGDTPEAFF
>-|TRBV6-2/TRBV6-3|-|TRBJ1-2
TGTGCCAGCAGTTACATCCCAGCAGTTGCCGGAGATGGCTACACCTTC
CASSYIPAVAGDGYTF
>once|TRBV9|TRBD1|TRBJ2-5
TGTGCCAGCAGCGTACCCGGACAGGGAGAGACCCAGTACTTC
CASSVPGQGETQYF
>-|TRBV10-3|TRBD1|TRBJ1-2
TGTGCCATCAGTGGTGGTGGGACAGGGGGCGCGAAGGGTGGCTACACCTTC
CAISGGGTGGAKGGYTF